A single sample is the source of the 18 T cell receptor beta chains below, sequenced in a study of cytomegalovirus exposure and HLA in healthy donors. The PCR had 60 Vbeta and 13 Jbeta primers. Here immunoSEQ multiplex PCR was the method, and the copy in TCRdb shows in-frame clones only, minus some. The table records approximately 210,000 clones, about 80% of them present only once. The sequencing sample was made of PBMCs. These receptor sequences come from a woman between 35 and 50 years old in good health and CMV-seronegative.

The gene calls are TRBV20-1 and TRBJ2-3, with no clear D. Trimming took off 5 bases at V and 5 bases at J, with 8 bases between the two ends. The germline V gene encodes CDR1 DFQATT and CDR2 SNEGSKA (reference sequence). CDR3 length equals 11 residues. The CDR3 sequence: CSAYSRDTQYF. For the CDR3, the DNA is TGCAGTGCTTATTCCCGAGATACGCAGTATTTT.

The rearrangement uses TRBV19 and TRBJ1-5, with TRBD1 identical over 7 bases. This CDR3 comprises 15 residues. The junction had 7 bases not matched to a gene; V was cut back by 7 bases and J by 1 base. Germline V gives CDR1 LNHDA, CDR2 SQIVND (reference sequence). The CDR3 coding sequence is TGTGCCAGTACCCGGACAGGTCCCAGCAATCAGCCCCAGCATTTT. The encoded protein is CASTRTGPSNQPQHF.

About this clone itself: Germline is not matched at one junction end, which may reflect a read error. The chain carries TRBV9 and TRBJ2-2, with 7 bases aligning to TRBD2. The CDR3 extends over 13 amino acids. CDR1 and CDR2 (germline): SGDLS, YYNGEE. CDR3 bases: TGTGCCAGCCTGGGAGGGAACACCGGGAAGCTGTTTTTT. This encodes CASLGGNTGKLFF.

The chain uses TRBV6-1 and TRBJ1-1; 7 positions match TRBD1. The CDR3 contains 15 residues. Losses at the gene ends were 3 bases for V and 0 bases for J; bases not matched to a gene: 4. Per the germline V gene, CDR1 is MNHNS and CDR2 is SASEGT. The CDR3 here is CASSDVGTVNTEAFF. The CDR3 region has the DNA TGTGCCAGCAGTGATGTTGGGACAGTGAACACTGAAGCTTTCTTT.

This clone was observed a single time. This rearrangement joins TRBV27 to TRBJ2-6; 7 nucleotides agree with TRBD1. This CDR3 has 16 residues. Trimming removed 5 bases from V and 2 bases from J; junction bases left unmatched: 6. Germline V gene data show CDR1 as MNHEY and CDR2 as SMNVEV (reference sequence). The DNA of the CDR3 is TGTGCCAGCAGTGACAGGGCCTCAGCTGGGGCCAACGTCCTGACTTTC. Residues: CASSDRASAGANVLTF.

This chain connects TRBV9 to TRBJ2-3, with D tentatively TRBD2 (6 bases). The CDR3 has 14 residues. With 5 bases removed from V and 4 bases from J, the gap between germline ends came to 14 bases. Germline V lookup: CDR1 SGDLS, CDR2 YYNGEE. The CDR3 region is CASSPGPGADTQYF. CDR3 sequence (DNA): TGTGCCAGCAGTCCTGGCCCGGGGGCAGATACGCAGTATTTT.

The V and J genes are TRBV6-5 and TRBJ2-1; maybe TRBD2 (6 bases). V was shortened by 6 bases and J by 15 bases, with 18 bases between the two germline ends. The germline V gene has CDR1 MNHEY and CDR2 SVGAGI. There are 12 residues in the CDR3. CDR3 nucleotides: TGTGCCAGCAGGTCGACGGGGGAGCAGCGGTTCTTC. Translated, it gives CASRSTGEQRFF.

The rearrangement joins TRBV30 to TRBJ2-1, with D unclear. Trimming cost V 5 bases and J 9 bases, with 20 bases left between them. Germline CDR1 is GTSNPN and CDR2 is SVGIG (reference sequence). The CDR3 is made up of 14 amino acids. The CDR3 nucleotides are TGTGCCTGGTCGACGGGTGCACACATCAGTGAGCAGTTCTTC. Protein sequence: CAWSTGAHISEQFF.

The CDR3 spells CASSHPTGGRYEQYV. The CDR3 DNA is TGCGCCAGCAGCCACCCCACGGGGGGCCGCTACGAGCAGTACGTC. The chain combines TRBV4-3 with TRBJ2-7, with a possible D match to TRBD2 (7 bases). This CDR3 region has 15 residues. V lost 3 bases and J lost 3, with 15 bases in between. CDR1 and CDR2 from the germline V gene are LGHNA and YSLEER.

This clone has a handful of counts. The CDR3 DNA reads TGTGCCAGCAGCTTAGCCGTGCTAGCGGGAGGGCAAGAGCAGTTCTTC. Encoded protein: CASSLAVLAGGQEQFF. The chain has TRBV7-6 and TRBJ2-1; TRBD2 matches 12 bases. Trimming cost V 0 bases and J 10 bases; bases outside gene matches: 7. Germline-derived CDR1 and CDR2 are SGHVS and FNYEAQ. This CDR3 has 16 residues.

The rearrangement joins TRBV19 to TRBJ1-2; D remains ambiguous. The CDR3 contains 13 residues. V was cut by 4 bases and J by 8 bases, with 14 bases left in between. From germline, CDR1 is LNHDA and CDR2 SQIVND (reference sequence). CDR3 loop: CASSNKATRGYTF. The CDR3 nucleotides read TGTGCCAGTAGTAATAAGGCTACCAGGGGCTACACCTTC.

The rearrangement links TRBV9 to TRBJ2-5, with D tentatively TRBD2 (6 bases). V shed 0 bases and J shed 2 bases, with 11 bases lying between them. This CDR3 is 15 amino acids long. Germline V CDR1 and CDR2: SGDLS, YYNGEE. CDR3 residues: CASSVDGGGQETQYF. The CDR3 DNA reads TGTGCCAGCAGCGTAGATGGTGGGGGGCAAGAGACCCAGTACTTC.

This clone was counted between two and nine times. V usage is TRBV25-1 and J usage is TRBJ2-2; the match to TRBD1 covers 7 bases. The germline CDR1 and CDR2 sequences are MGHDK and SYGVNS. The CDR3 runs to 14 residues. V lost 10 bases and J lost 4; bases outside the gene matches: 9. CDR3: CATVTGLGTGELFF. For the CDR3, the DNA is TGTGCCACCGTGACAGGGTTAGGCACCGGGGAGCTGTTTTTT.

The CDR3 bases are TGTGCCAGTAGTACTCGACAGGGAGCCAACTATGGCTACACCTTC. It codes for CASSTRQGANYGYTF. The rearrangement links TRBV19 to TRBJ1-2; TRBD1 agrees at 7 bases. In germline, CDR1 is LNHDA, CDR2 SQIVND (reference sequence). This CDR3 is 15 amino acids long. J was trimmed by 2 bases and V by 4 bases; bases with no gene match: 7.

This clone has a single count. DNA of the CDR3: TGTGCCAGCAGGCCAGCTCACCCGGGACAGGGGGCCGGCTACGAGCAGTACGTC. Translation: CASRPAHPGQGAGYEQYV. The rearrangement uses TRBV27 and TRBJ2-7, with 12 bases lining up with TRBD1. This CDR3 region has 18 residues. J gave up 3 bases and V 6 bases, and 15 bases lay outside the gene matches. Germline V gene data show CDR1 as MNHEY and CDR2 as SMNVEV (reference sequence).

The chain uses TRBV9 and TRBJ2-1; 7 bases align to TRBD1. The CDR3 runs 15 residues. CDR1 and CDR2 (germline): SGDLS, YYNGEE. The ends lost 3 bases at V and 2 bases at J; junction bases unmatched: 5. The CDR3 protein is CASSGRDSTYNEQFF. The CDR3 DNA reads TGTGCCAGCAGCGGCCGGGACAGCACCTACAATGAGCAGTTCTTC.

The CDR3 protein is CASVRTGPVAEAFF. The CDR3 DNA follows: TGTGCCAGCGTCCGGACAGGGCCCGTGGCTGAAGCTTTCTTT. V gene TRBV2 combines with J gene TRBJ1-1; the match to TRBD1 covers 8 bases. The CDR3 contains 14 residues. The germline gives CDR1 SNHLY, CDR2 FYNNEI. The junction had 11 bases not matched to a gene; V was cut back by 8 bases and J by 6 bases.

This chain uses TRBV19 with TRBJ2-2, with unresolved D. The CDR3 consists of 15 residues. Trimming removed 6 bases at V and 0 bases at J, with 11 bases between. Germline loops: CDR1 LNHDA, CDR2 SQIVND (reference sequence). The CDR3 loop is CASRESSTNTGELFF. In DNA form, the CDR3 reads TGTGCCAGTAGAGAATCTAGTACGAACACCGGGGAGCTGTTTTTT.